This entry describes one TCR beta chain. V lost 1 base and J lost 2, with 9 bases in between. CDR3 size: 14 residues. Germline V lookup: CDR1 SGHAT, CDR2 FQNNGV. Assay: immunoSEQ multiplex PCR; the TCRdb copy retains only in-frame clones and omits some. The sample consists of about 2.3 million clones, more than 80% of them appearing once. These data originate in a study of shared clonotypes between healthy human individuals. The rearrangement links TRBV11-2 to TRBJ2-7, with D uncertain. The material sequenced was naive CD4+ T cells from PBMCs. Sample subset: CD45RA+ positively selected. The TCR was taken from a young man in good health. Some clones in this sample may be carry-over from other donors' samples. This chain's CDR3 is CASSLGATAYEQYF. CDR3 coding DNA: TGTGCCAGCAGCTTAGGGGCCACAGCCTACGAGCAGTACTTC.